This T cell receptor beta chain originates from a study of PD-L1 blockade in urothelial cancer. Measured with immunoSEQ multiplex PCR; TCRdb has only the in-frame clones, and not every one. The data contain roughly 48,000 clones, 84% of them singletons. Germline assignment: CDR1 SQVTM and CDR2 ANQGSEA. The CDR3 contains 12 residues. V was clipped by 8 bases and J by 4 bases, with 14 bases between them. This clone occurred a few times. This sequence was found in a man aged 35-49 years with urothelial cancer. The chain is built from TRBV29-1 and TRBJ1-1, with a tentative D call TRBD1 (6 bases). Here the sequenced sample was PBMCs, taken around atezolizumab (anti-PD-L1) treatment. The CDR3 spells CSSRDTGTEAFF. For the CDR3, the DNA is TGCAGCTCGAGGGACACTGGCACTGAAGCTTTCTTT.